This T cell receptor (beta chain) is from a study of PD-1 blockade in classical Hodgkin lymphoma. General study findings and limits: The drivers behind the repertoire differences, possibly disease activity or prior therapy, remain undefined.

TCRdb keeps only in-frame clones here, not all; method: immunoSEQ multiplex PCR. The sample holds just under 20,000 clones; over 75% are singletons and the top ten take under 1.5%. This CDR3 is 15 amino acids long. Germline V gene data show CDR1 as MNHEY and CDR2 as SMNVEV (reference sequence). The ends lost 5 bases at V and 7 bases at J; junction bases unmatched: 10. Regarding this clone: Its antigen is still unknown.

This sample's time point: newly diagnosed, previously untreated cHL patient sample. CD4+ T cells were purified from thawed PBMCs by magnetic negative selection. Serving as comparison were PBMCs from newly diagnosed, untreated classical Hodgkin lymphoma, which were sequenced alongside the relapsed/refractory trial patients. V and J are TRBV27 and TRBJ2-2; 7 nucleotides line up with TRBD1. Material for sequencing was CD4+ T cells from blood. This TCR was sampled from a human donor with classical Hodgkin lymphoma. The CDR3 sequence: CASSPGQALGGELFF. The CDR3 coding sequence is TGTGCCAGCAGTCCTGGACAGGCGTTAGGCGGGGAGCTGTTTTTT.